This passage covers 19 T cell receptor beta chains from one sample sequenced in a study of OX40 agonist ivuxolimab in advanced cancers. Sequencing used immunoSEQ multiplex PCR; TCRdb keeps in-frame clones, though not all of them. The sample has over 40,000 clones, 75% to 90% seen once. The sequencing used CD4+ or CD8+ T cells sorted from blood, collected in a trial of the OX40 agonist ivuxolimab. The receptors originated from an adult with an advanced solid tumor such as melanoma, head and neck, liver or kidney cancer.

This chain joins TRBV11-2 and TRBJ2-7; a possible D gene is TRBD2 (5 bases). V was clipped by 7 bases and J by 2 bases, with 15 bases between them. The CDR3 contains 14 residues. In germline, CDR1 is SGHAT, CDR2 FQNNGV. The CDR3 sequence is CASTTRLLPYEQYF. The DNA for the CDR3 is TGTGCCAGCACCACAAGACTACTTCCCTACGAGCAGTACTTC.

CDR3 residues: CASSLRGRLYNEQFF. The CDR3 DNA reads as TGTGCCAGCAGCCTGAGGGGGCGCTTGTACAATGAGCAGTTCTTC. The chain employs TRBV5-8 and TRBJ2-1, with 7 bases lining up with TRBD1. Germline CDR1 SGHTS, CDR2 YDEGEE. This CDR3 spans 15 amino acids. After removal of 4 bases from V and 4 bases from J, the junction contained 8 bases not matched to a gene. Based on the CDR3 plus reference TRBV5-8 and TRBJ2-1, the full variable domain is EAGVTQSPTHLIKTRGQQATLRCSPISGHTSVYWYQQALGLGLQFLLWYDEGEERNRGNFPPRFSGRQFPNYSSELNVNALELEDSALYLCASSLRGRLYNEQFFGPGTRLTVL.

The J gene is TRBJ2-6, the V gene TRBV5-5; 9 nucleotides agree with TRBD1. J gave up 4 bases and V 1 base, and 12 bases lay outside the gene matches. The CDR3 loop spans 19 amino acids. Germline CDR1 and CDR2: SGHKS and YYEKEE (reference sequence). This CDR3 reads CASSLSLGQGYTGANVLTF. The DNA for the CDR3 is TGTGCCAGCAGCTTGAGTCTAGGACAGGGGTATACAGGGGCCAACGTCCTGACTTTC.

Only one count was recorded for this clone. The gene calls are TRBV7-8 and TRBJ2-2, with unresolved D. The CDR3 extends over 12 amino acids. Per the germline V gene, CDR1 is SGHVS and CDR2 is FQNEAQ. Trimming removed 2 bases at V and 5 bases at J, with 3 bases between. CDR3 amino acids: CASSLITGELFF. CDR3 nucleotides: TGTGCCAGCAGCTTAATTACCGGGGAGCTGTTTTTT.

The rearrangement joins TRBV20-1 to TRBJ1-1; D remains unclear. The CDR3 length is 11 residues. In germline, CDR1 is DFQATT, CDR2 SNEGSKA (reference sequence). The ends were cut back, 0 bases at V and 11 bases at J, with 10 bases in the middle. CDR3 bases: TGCAGTGCTAGAGATATGATGGAGGCTTTCTTT. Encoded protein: CSARDMMEAFF.

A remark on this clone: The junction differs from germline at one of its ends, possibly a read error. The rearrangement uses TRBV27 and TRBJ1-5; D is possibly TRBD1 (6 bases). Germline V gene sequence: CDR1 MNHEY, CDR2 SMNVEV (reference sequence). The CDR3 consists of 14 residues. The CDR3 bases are TGTGCCAGCAGTCCGACAGGTAGCCATCAGCCCCAGCATTTT. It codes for CASSPTGSHQPQHF.

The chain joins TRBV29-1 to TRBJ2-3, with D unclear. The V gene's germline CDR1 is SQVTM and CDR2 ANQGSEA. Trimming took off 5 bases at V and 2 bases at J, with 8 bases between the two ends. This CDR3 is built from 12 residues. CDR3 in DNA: TGCAGCGTTTCTAGGGTCACAGATACGCAGTATTTT. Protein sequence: CSVSRVTDTQYF.

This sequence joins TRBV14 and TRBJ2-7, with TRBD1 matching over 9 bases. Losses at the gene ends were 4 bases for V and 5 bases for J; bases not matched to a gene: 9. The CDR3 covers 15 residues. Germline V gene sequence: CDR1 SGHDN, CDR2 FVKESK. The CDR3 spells CASSLRGQGTNEQYF. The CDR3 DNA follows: TGTGCCAGCAGCCTCCGAGGACAGGGGACGAACGAGCAGTACTTC.

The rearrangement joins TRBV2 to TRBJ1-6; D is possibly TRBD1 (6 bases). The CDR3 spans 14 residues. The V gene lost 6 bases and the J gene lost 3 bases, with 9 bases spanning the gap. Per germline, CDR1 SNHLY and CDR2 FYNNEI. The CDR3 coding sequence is TGTGCCAGCAGAGGGACACACTATAATTCACCCCTCCACTTT. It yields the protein CASRGTHYNSPLHF.

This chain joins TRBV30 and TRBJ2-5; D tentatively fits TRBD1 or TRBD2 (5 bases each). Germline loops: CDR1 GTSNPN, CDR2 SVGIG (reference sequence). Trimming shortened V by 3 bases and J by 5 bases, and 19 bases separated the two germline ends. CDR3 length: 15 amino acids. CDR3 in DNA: TGTGCCTGGAGCGCCTGGGACCACCCGACGGAGACCCAGTACTTC. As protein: CAWSAWDHPTETQYF.

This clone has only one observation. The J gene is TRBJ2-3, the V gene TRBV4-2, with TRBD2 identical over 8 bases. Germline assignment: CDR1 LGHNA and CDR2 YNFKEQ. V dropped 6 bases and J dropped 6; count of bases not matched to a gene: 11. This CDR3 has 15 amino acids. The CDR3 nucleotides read TGTGCCAGCAGTGCTGGGGGCGGGGGGATGGATACGCAGTATTTT. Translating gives CASSAGGGGMDTQYF.

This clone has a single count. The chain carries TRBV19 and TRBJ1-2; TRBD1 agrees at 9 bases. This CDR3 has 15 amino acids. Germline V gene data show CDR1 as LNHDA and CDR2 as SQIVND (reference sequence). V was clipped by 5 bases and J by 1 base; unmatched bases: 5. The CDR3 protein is CASSPLGQGNYGYTF. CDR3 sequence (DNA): TGTGCCAGTAGTCCCCTGGGACAGGGTAACTATGGCTACACCTTC.

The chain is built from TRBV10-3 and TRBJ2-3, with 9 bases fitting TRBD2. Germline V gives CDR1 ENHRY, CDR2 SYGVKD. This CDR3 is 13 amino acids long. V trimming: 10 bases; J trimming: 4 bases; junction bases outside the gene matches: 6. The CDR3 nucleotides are TGTGCCACGCGGGAGGGAGGCCCAGATACGCAGTATTTT. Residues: CATREGGPDTQYF.

In DNA form, the CDR3 reads TGTGCCAGCCGAGAAGGCTCTGGAAACACCATATATTTT. This codes for CASREGSGNTIYF. The chain links TRBV28 to TRBJ1-3, with D uncertain. There are 13 residues in the CDR3. The germline V gene encodes CDR1 MDHEN and CDR2 SYDVKM. The V end lost 8 bases, the J end lost 0 bases, and 8 bases lay between the germline ends.

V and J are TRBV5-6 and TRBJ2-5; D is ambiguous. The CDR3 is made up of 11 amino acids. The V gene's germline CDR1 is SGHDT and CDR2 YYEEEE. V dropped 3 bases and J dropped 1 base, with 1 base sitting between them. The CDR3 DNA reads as TGTGCCAGCAGCTCCCAAGAGACCCAGTACTTC. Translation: CASSSQETQYF.

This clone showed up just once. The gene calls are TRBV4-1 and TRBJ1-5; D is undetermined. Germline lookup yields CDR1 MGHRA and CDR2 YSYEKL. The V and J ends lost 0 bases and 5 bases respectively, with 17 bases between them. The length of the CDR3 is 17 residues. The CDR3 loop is CASSQDFSKVADQPQHF. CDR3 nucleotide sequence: TGCGCCAGCAGCCAAGACTTCAGTAAGGTCGCGGATCAGCCCCAGCATTTT.

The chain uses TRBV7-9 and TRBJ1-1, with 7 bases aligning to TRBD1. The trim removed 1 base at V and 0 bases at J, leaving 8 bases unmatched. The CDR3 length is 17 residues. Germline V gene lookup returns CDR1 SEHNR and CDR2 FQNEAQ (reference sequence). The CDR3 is CASSLGRAGGMNTEAFF. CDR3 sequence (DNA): TGTGCCAGCAGCTTAGGGCGCGCAGGGGGGATGAACACTGAAGCTTTCTTT. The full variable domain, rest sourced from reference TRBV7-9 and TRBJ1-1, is DTGVSQNPRHKITKRGQNVTFRCDPISEHNRLYWYRQTLGQGPEFLTYFQNEAQLEKSRLLSDRFSAERPKGSFSTLEIQRTEQGDSAMYLCASSLGRAGGMNTEAFFGQGTRLTVV.

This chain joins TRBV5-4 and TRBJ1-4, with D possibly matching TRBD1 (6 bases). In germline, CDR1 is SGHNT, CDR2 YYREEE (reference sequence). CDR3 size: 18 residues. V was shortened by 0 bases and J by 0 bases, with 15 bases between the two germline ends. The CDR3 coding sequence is TGTGCCAGCAGCTTGGGGGCGGGGGCGCCAGCAACTAATGAAAAACTGTTTTTT. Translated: CASSLGAGAPATNEKLFF. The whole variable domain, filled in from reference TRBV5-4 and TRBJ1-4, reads ETGVTQSPTHLIKTRGQQVTLRCSSQSGHNTVSWYQQALGQGPQFIFQYYREEENGRGNFPPRFSGLQFPNYSSELNVNALELDDSALYLCASSLGAGAPATNEKLFFGSGTQLSVL.

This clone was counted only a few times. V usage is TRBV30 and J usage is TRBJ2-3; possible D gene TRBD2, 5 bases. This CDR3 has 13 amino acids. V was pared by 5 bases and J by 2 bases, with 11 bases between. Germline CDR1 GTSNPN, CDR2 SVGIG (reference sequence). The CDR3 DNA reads TGTGCCTGGTCACAGCGGTCCACAGATACGCAGTATTTT. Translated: CAWSQRSTDTQYF.